Reported below is one T cell receptor (beta chain). Its antigen is unknown. Within one base of it there is no much larger clone, and no base qualities were kept. The cohort comprised some 730 healthy bone marrow donors. Cohort members were all nominally healthy when sampled, although unrecorded immune exposures were likely present. The donor tested CMV seronegative and was one of the 352 seronegative cohort members. A peripheral blood sample was provided by each donor, and peripheral blood mononuclear cells were used for TCR beta sequencing. Genomic DNA was extracted from the blood cell samples with the Qiagen DNeasy Blood Extraction Kit. The protocol used for the library was the immunoSEQ multiplex PCR assay. For the multiplex PCR, a mixture combining 60 forward primers for TCR Vbeta segments and 13 reverse primers for TCR Jbeta segments was used. A multiplex PCR assay on genomic DNA amplified the CDR3 region of rearranged TCR beta genes. Amplified TCR beta libraries were sequenced as 87-base-pair reads on the Illumina HiSeq System. For the original study's pipeline: A later analysis tallied 75 million to 95 million unique TCR beta chains across the 666 repertoires, and some 12 million of those chains were shared by two or more donors. A nearest-neighbor algorithm error-corrected the raw reads and collapsed the reads into unique sequences, merging closely related sequences to remove PCR and sequencing errors. To assign V, D and J gene segments, CDR3 sequences were aligned to IMGT reference sequences. Each retained sequence needed at least a six-nucleotide match to both a V gene segment and a J gene segment. A rearrangement counted as productive if the CDR3 had no stop codons and remained in frame with V and J, and every other rearrangement counted as non-productive. Following IMGT convention, CDR3 was defined as the stretch from the second conserved V-encoded cysteine up to the conserved J-encoded phenylalanine. The earlier analysis of some 580 of the donors excluded any sequence lacking an unambiguous match to a single V gene segment. An earlier analysis of several hundred of the donors called V segments functional above 56.7% productive rearrangements and segregating when the between-donor standard deviation exceeded 5%. A statistical classification framework was developed to diagnose cytomegalovirus status using the catalog of TCR beta chain sequences. V and J gene assignment, in a later analysis, came from comparing TCR nucleotide sequences with IMGT/GENE-DB human TR gene sequences. Using the TCRdist pipeline, a later analysis assigned CDR3 sequences along with most-parsimonious VDJ recombination scenarios. In a later analysis, each TCR beta chain was defined by its CDR3 amino acid sequence together with its V-gene family, and reads lacking a unique V-gene family were excluded. In a later analysis, 500 to 650 highly shared, low-generation-probability nucleotide sequences were removed to address suspected cross-contamination and a sequencing artifact. A later analysis calculated a clonal expansion index for each public chain from normalized within-repertoire ranks of inferred template counts. Generation probabilities in a later analysis came from a VDJ recombination model fitted to out-of-frame rearrangements, and those results were checked against IGoR. A later analysis scored TCR-TCR, TCR-HLA and TCR-CMV co-occurrence with hypergeometric tests, applying a repertoire-size bias correction to TCR pairs. In a later analysis, false discovery rates were estimated by permuting HLA or CMV assignments 20 times. In a later analysis, co-occurring TCRs were grouped using DBSCAN, and TCRdist sequence similarity was added for clustering within HLA-allele-positive subsets. For co-occurrence clustering, repertoires with fewer than 30,000 or more than 120,000 public chains were excluded, along with several repertoires with anomalous nucleotide sharing. The source is immuneACCESS, and TCRdb retained only in-frame sequences with V and J called. Part of the clones is not carried over; for the studies checked, unresolved V genes explain less than half of this, and the remainder is unexplained. From that table come the V and J calls and clone size; the DNA was used to work out D and trimming. For this sample the table gives 150,000 to 200,000 clones, of which approximately 80% were detected only once. More than 4% of the sample goes to the ten largest clones.

This entry is derived from a study of cytomegalovirus exposure and HLA in healthy donors (dated by TCRdb to 2016 to 2017). Turning to the overall study: An earlier analysis of several hundred of the donors reported approximately 260 Gb of sequence data and 117 million unique TCR beta sequences obtained from roughly 170 million T cells. An early release covering roughly 580 HLA-typed donors comprised around 300 gigabases of sequencing data and around 85 million unique TCR sequences. The study aimed to test whether cataloging public T cell receptors could reveal signatures of past pathogen exposure. In addition to the first cohort of roughly 670 subjects, a separate validation cohort of under 150 different subjects was used. Typing coverage varied by locus: about 629-630 donors for A, B, C, DRB1 and DQB1; 500 to 550 for DQA1; over 600 for DPA1; roughly 450 for DPB1. About five DR-DQ haplotypes were treated as single units for association and clustering because of strong linkage in the cohort. Alongside the repertoire data, information on donor age, sex, ethnicity and CMV serostatus was compiled. An earlier analysis of around 640 of the donors used high-throughput TCR beta sequencing to judge whether each TCR beta V gene segment behaved as functional or pseudogenic. To study patterns of TCR occurrence, a later analysis re-analyzed previously published TCR beta repertoires from 500 to 850 donors and added high-resolution HLA genotyping. The later analysis used no new phenotypic data to find candidate immune exposures, relying instead on TCR beta sequences and their occurrence across donors. The genetic ancestry cluster associated with self-reported Caucasian donors included 81% of the approximately 400 genotyped donors. Class I and class II HLA loci were covered by the typing at four-digit resolution. A later genetic analysis used genome-wide SNP genotypes for about 65% of the roughly 700 donors, treating that subset as a discovery cohort. Among around 400 genotyped donors of the cohort, an average of roughly 240,000 unique TCR beta nucleotide sequences were sequenced per donor, roughly 20% of them non-productive. The study profiled the T cell repertoires of 550 to 700 subjects by immunosequencing and related them to cytomegalovirus serostatus. To predict cytomegalovirus infection status, the study brought together high-throughput TCR immunosequencing, statistical association of individual TCRs with disease status, and machine learning. All discovery cohort repertoires had been generated on a single sequencing platform.

Overall results and qualifications from the work: Specific HLA alleles were associated with around 18,000 TCR beta sequences at a false discovery rate of 0.05 in a later analysis. Because some donors lacked HLA typing at each locus, the association tests relied only on the typed subset. Compared with the approximately 700-donor mean, donors in an Asian-associated ancestry cluster had fewer N-insertions in productive TCRs, according to a later genetic analysis. A few of the identified cytomegalovirus-associated TCR beta chains were confirmed in vitro to be specific for cytomegalovirus antigens. Only TCR beta chains were sequenced in this cohort, and the absence of alpha or paired-chain data limited detectable features. According to a later analysis, parvovirus B19, influenza, CMV and Epstein-Barr virus appeared linked to several top co-occurrence clusters. The presence/absence analyses assumed that sequencing depth was roughly uniform across donors, and that assumption may not be true. In the study, approximately 150 TCR beta chains were listed as associated with cytomegalovirus. Linkage disequilibrium might explain the correlated functional status among segregating V segments, but an unknown experimental factor could not be excluded. Roughly 17 rarely observed V segments, including chromosome 9 orphons, were excluded from the earlier analysis of some 590 of the donors because counts were too low. A further reported finding was that TCR beta sequences accurately predicted the HLA-A and HLA-B alleles for most subjects in the first cohort. In a later analysis, HLA-associated TCR beta chains were found to be more clonally expanded and to have lower generation probabilities than equally common non-associated chains. An earlier analysis of some 590 of the donors showed that most TCR beta V segments appeared in productive rearrangements either about 90% or about 30% of the time, which broadly matched IMGT annotations. While some public TCRs were present in many individuals, most TCR sequences turned up only very rarely across donors. It was suggested by the authors that the approach could potentially be generalized to other disease states and immunological phenotypes. When HLA alleles, especially DR and DQ, strongly co-occurred, attributing TCR associations to individual alleles was difficult. In a later genetic analysis, a missense DCLRE1C variant was associated with V-gene and J-gene trimming of TCR beta chains, and the association was replicated in an independent cohort. In both the original and validation cohorts, the classifier was reported to diagnose cytomegalovirus status with high specificity and sensitivity. A cluster of highly shared sequence variants was judged likely to be a technical artifact of the sequencing pipeline. According to a later analysis, TCR association rates differed among HLA loci, with DRB1 alleles showing the most associated TCRs and HLA-C alleles showing the fewest. The only immune exposure information available for the cohort was CMV serostatus. A later analysis found that most CMV-associated TCR beta chains appeared HLA-restricted, with HLA associations seemingly driven largely by CMV exposure.

Material: PBMCs. The TCR originated in a man younger than 35 in good health and CMV-seronegative.

The DNA sequence is as follows: TGTGCCAGCAGGGGACAGACCAGCTCCTACGAGCAGTACTTC. This yields the protein CASRGQTSSYEQYF. The chain was built from TRBV5-6 and TRBJ2-5, and 7 bases in between align with TRBD1. The J call may not be correct, given that the DNA end is closer to TRBJ2-7. From cysteine to phenylalanine, the CDR3 is 14 amino acids long. The CDR3 DNA has 42 bases and is translated from base 1. As encoded in the germline V gene, CDR1 is SGHDT while CDR2 is YYEEEE.